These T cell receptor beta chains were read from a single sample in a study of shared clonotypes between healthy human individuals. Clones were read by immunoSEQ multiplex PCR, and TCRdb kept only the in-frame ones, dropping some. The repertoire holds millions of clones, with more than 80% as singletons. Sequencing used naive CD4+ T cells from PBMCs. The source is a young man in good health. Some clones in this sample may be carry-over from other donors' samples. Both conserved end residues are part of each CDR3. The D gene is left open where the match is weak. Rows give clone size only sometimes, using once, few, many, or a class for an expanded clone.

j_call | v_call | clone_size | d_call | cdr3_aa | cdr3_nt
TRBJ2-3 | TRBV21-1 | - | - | CASTRERGADTQYF | TGTGCCAGCACCCGTGAAAGGGGCGCAGATACGCAGTATTTT
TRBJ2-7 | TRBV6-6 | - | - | CASSYSGQLPSYEQYF | TGTGCCAGCAGTTACTCGGGGCAGCTACCCTCCTACGAGCAGTACTTC
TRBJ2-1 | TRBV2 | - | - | CASSGDTHKFF | TGTGCCAGCAGTGGGGACACCCACAAATTCTTC
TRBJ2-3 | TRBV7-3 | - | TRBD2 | CASSLTSGSSDTQYF | TGTGCCAGCAGCCTCACTAGCGGGAGTAGTGATACGCAGTATTTT
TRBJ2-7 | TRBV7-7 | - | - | CASSPRRVPPYEQYF | TGTGCCAGCAGCCCGCGAAGGGTCCCCCCCTACGAGCAGTACTTC
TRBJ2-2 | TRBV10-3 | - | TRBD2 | CAISESRTSGGTGELFF | TGTGCCATCAGTGAGTCCCGGACTAGCGGGGGCACCGGGGAGCTGTTTTTT
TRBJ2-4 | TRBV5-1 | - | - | CASSSSGQNIQYF | TGCGCCAGCAGCTCCTCTGGCCAAAACATTCAGTACTTC
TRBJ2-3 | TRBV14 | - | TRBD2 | CASSWMTSGSTDTQYF | TGTGCCAGCAGCTGGATGACTAGCGGGAGCACAGATACGCAGTATTTT
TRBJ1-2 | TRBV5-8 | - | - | CASSLGAVPNYGYTF | TGTGCCAGCAGCTTGGGGGCCGTACCTAACTATGGCTACACCTTC
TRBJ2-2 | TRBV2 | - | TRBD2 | CASRQLAGAGTGELFF | TGTGCCAGCAGACAACTAGCGGGAGCGGGCACCGGGGAGCTGTTTTTT
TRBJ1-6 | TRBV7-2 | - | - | CASSLQGWNSPLHF | TGTGCCAGCAGCTTACAGGGTTGGAATTCACCCCTCCACTTT
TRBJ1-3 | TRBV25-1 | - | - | CASSEWDIGNTIYF | TGTGCCAGCAGTGAGTGGGACATTGGAAACACCATATATTTT
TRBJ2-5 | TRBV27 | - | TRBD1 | CASSLNSRGLGETQYF | TGTGCCAGCAGTTTGAATAGCAGGGGGCTTGGTGAGACCCAGTACTTC
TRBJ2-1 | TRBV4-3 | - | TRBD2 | CASSLGLAGVGEQFF | TGCGCCAGCAGCCTGGGACTAGCGGGGGTTGGGGAGCAGTTCTTC
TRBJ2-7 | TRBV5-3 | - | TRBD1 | CARTPGRDSPPCEQYF | TGTGCCAGAACACCCGGTCGGGACAGTCCCCCTTGCGAGCAGTACTTC
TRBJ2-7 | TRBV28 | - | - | CASSPQRSSSYEQYF | TGTGCCAGCAGTCCCCAGCGGTCGAGCTCCTACGAGCAGTACTTC
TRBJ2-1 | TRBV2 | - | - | CASSEARYEQFF | TGTGCCAGCAGTGAAGCGAGGTATGAGCAGTTCTTC
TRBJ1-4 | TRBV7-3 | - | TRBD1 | CASSLTGTGNEKLFF | TGTGCCAGCAGCTTAACGGGGACAGGAAATGAAAAACTGTTTTTT
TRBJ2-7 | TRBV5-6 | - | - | CASSSRWVVTSKSSYEQYF | TGTGCCAGCAGCTCCCGGTGGGTTGTGACCTCTAAGAGCTCCTACGAGCAGTACTTC
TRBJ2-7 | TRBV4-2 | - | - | CASSRGFLSYEQYF | TGTGCCAGCAGCCGGGGGTTTTTATCCTACGAGCAGTACTTC
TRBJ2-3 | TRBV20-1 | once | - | CSARVDTQYF | TGCAGTGCCAGGGTGGATACGCAGTATTTT
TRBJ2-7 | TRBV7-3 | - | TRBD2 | CASSLMASGIHEQYF | TGTGCCAGCAGCTTAATGGCTAGCGGGATCCACGAGCAGTACTTC
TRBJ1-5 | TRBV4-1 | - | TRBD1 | CASSRQGPADNQPQHF | TGCGCCAGCAGCCGACAGGGACCCGCTGACAATCAGCCCCAGCATTTT